These 19 T cell receptor beta chains originate from one sample sequenced in a study of follicular helper T cells after annual influenza vaccination. Time point denoted: 2014-2015 season, pre-vaccination. The repertoire was sequenced with immunoSEQ multiplex PCR; TCRdb's copy has only in-frame clones and lacks some. Found here are over 6,500 clones, 65% to 90% of them singletons; the top ten hold 1.1%. The sequencing here drew on CXCR5+ CD38- circulating T follicular helper cells from blood, taken on the day of influenza vaccination. Indicated subset: circulating Tfh, non-naive CD4+CXCR5+PD-1+ (ICOS+CD38+ or ICOS-CD38-). The receptors here all came from an adult who received the influenza vaccine.

The chain joins TRBV4-1 to TRBJ1-4; 7 bases align to TRBD1. CDR3 length: 18 residues. The trim removed 3 bases at V and 5 bases at J, leaving 15 bases unmatched. The germline V gene has CDR1 MGHRA and CDR2 YSYEKL. CDR3 in DNA: TGCGCCAGCAGCCACCTTCCCCAGAGGGACAGAGGGAATGAAAAACTGTTTTTT. Translating gives CASSHLPQRDRGNEKLFF.

The rearrangement joins TRBV30 to TRBJ1-4; D unclear. The germline CDR1 and CDR2 sequences are GTSNPN and SVGIG (reference sequence). The CDR3 length is 14 residues. Trimming took 1 base from V and 8 from J, leaving 14 bases between them. The chain's CDR3 is CAWSDAGLGEKLFF. CDR3 in DNA: TGTGCCTGGAGTGACGCGGGCCTGGGGGAAAAACTGTTTTTT.

In nucleotides, the CDR3 is TGTGCCAGCAGTATGCACAGGGGGCGCGGGACTGAAGCTTTCTTT. This translates into CASSMHRGRGTEAFF. The chain carries TRBV6-1 and TRBJ1-1, with 9 bases lining up with TRBD1. J lost 5 bases, V lost 5 bases, and 9 bases had no gene match. Germline-derived CDR1 and CDR2 are MNHNS and SASEGT. The CDR3 is 15 residues long.

The gene calls are TRBV11-2 and TRBJ2-5; maybe TRBD2 (6 bases). CDR3 length equals 15 residues. V was pared by 2 bases and J by 3 bases, with 13 bases between. Per germline, CDR1 SGHAT and CDR2 FQNNGV. The CDR3 spells CASSLLGGSEETQYF. CDR3 bases: TGTGCCAGCAGCTTATTAGGAGGGAGTGAAGAGACCCAGTACTTC.

This clone appeared once. The chain has TRBV2 and TRBJ2-3; D gene unclear. V was pared by 7 bases and J by 0 bases, with 14 bases between. This CDR3 is 15 amino acids long. The germline V gene encodes CDR1 SNHLY and CDR2 FYNNEI. CDR3 protein: CASNNELTSTDTQYF. DNA for the CDR3: TGTGCCAGCAACAACGAACTCACTAGCACAGATACGCAGTATTTT.

V usage is TRBV10-1 and J usage is TRBJ2-2; perhaps TRBD1 as D (7 bases). Germline V gives CDR1 WNHNN, CDR2 SYGVQD (reference sequence). The V gene lost 5 bases and the J gene lost 6 bases, with 13 bases spanning the gap. This CDR3 is built from 14 residues. Written as DNA, the CDR3 is TGCGCCAGCAGTACCATCAGGGGGGCCGGGGAGCTGTTTTTT. This sequence encodes CASSTIRGAGELFF.

The chain recombines TRBV6-1 with TRBJ1-1; 7 bases fit TRBD1. V shed 4 bases, J shed 1 base, and the junction held 6 bases outside the gene matches. The CDR3 loop spans 15 amino acids. The germline V gene encodes CDR1 MNHNS and CDR2 SASEGT. The CDR3 DNA is TGTGCCAGCAGTGGCGGGGACAGAGAGAACACTGAAGCTTTCTTT. Translation gives CASSGGDRENTEAFF.

This rearrangement joins TRBV30 to TRBJ2-1, with no clear D. V dropped 1 base and J dropped 8 bases, with 6 bases sitting between them. The CDR3 runs 11 residues. Germline lookup yields CDR1 GTSNPN and CDR2 SVGIG (reference sequence). CDR3 sequence: CAWSARYEQFF. As DNA, the CDR3 is TGTGCCTGGAGTGCCCGATATGAGCAGTTCTTC.

This rearrangement joins TRBV7-9 to TRBJ1-2; no definite D call. V was cut by 3 bases and J by 7 bases, with 15 bases left in between. Per the germline V gene, CDR1 is SEHNR and CDR2 is FQNEAQ (reference sequence). The CDR3 has 14 amino acids. The CDR3 sequence is CASSFPLVGSGYTF. The CDR3 region has the DNA TGTGCCAGCAGCTTTCCCCTCGTGGGGAGTGGCTACACCTTC. Together with reference TRBV7-9 and TRBJ1-2, the CDR3 gives the full variable domain: DTGVSQNPRHKITKRGQNVTFRCDPISEHNRLYWYRQTLGQGPEFLTYFQNEAQLEKSRLLSDRFSAERPKGSFSTLEIQRTEQGDSAMYLCASSFPLVGSGYTFGSGTRLTVV.

The chain is built from TRBV5-1 and TRBJ2-1, with 7 bases identical to TRBD2. This CDR3 has 15 amino acids. V dropped 1 base and J dropped 3; count of bases not matched to a gene: 4. Germline CDR1 SGHRS, CDR2 YFSETQ. This CDR3 is CASSLTGGFYNEQFF. In DNA form, the CDR3 reads TGCGCCAGCAGCTTGACCGGGGGGTTCTACAATGAGCAGTTCTTC.

V usage is TRBV7-6 and J usage is TRBJ1-5; 11 positions agree with TRBD1. CDR3 size: 15 residues. Germline-derived CDR1 and CDR2 are SGHVS and FNYEAQ. The J segment lost 3 bases and the V segment lost 8 bases, leaving 6 bases of the junction unmatched. The CDR3 sequence: CASSGTGGNNQPQHF. DNA of the CDR3: TGTGCCAGCTCAGGGACAGGGGGTAACAATCAGCCCCAGCATTTT. Full variable domain (remainder filled in from reference TRBV7-6 and TRBJ1-5): GAGVSQSPRYKVTKRGQDVALRCDPISGHVSLYWYRQALGQGPEFLTYFNYEAQQDKSGLPNDRFSAERPEGSISTLTIQRTEQRDSAMYRCASSGTGGNNQPQHFGDGTRLSIL.

The chain recombines TRBV14 with TRBJ1-1; a weak D match, TRBD1 (6 bases). Germline loops: CDR1 SGHDN, CDR2 FVKESK. The V end was cut by 4 bases, the J end by 2 bases, with 20 bases between. This CDR3 has 17 amino acids. This CDR3 reads CASSPGANRVPNTEAFF. The CDR3 bases are TGTGCCAGCAGCCCCGGGGCAAACAGGGTACCCAACACTGAAGCTTTCTTT.

V and J are TRBV28 and TRBJ1-3, with TRBD1 as a possible D gene (5 bases). Trimming removed 6 bases at V and 4 bases at J, with 19 bases between. This CDR3 spans 16 amino acids. In germline, CDR1 is MDHEN, CDR2 SYDVKM. CDR3 in amino acids: CASRPGHTASGNTIYF. The CDR3 DNA follows: TGTGCCAGCAGGCCAGGACACACCGCCTCCGGAAACACCATATATTTT.

This clone was seen a single time. This chain links TRBV29-1 with TRBJ1-2; D call uncertain. The CDR3 spans 11 residues. V gave up 4 bases and J gave up 7 bases, with 10 bases separating them. The germline gives CDR1 SQVTM, CDR2 ANQGSEA. The CDR3 nucleotides read TGCAGCGTTGGGGCCCCCCGTGGCTACACCTTC. Its translation is CSVGAPRGYTF.

To note about this clone: The junction and the germline gene differ at one end; a read error may be behind it. This chain links TRBV6-5 with TRBJ1-2; D gene ambiguous. Germline CDR1 MNHEY, CDR2 SVGAGI. This CDR3 spans 15 amino acids. CDR3 bases: TGTGCCAGCAGCACAGAGGCAGATAGCCCCTATGGCTACACCTTT. Protein sequence: CASSTEADSPYGYTF.

The chain uses TRBV6-5 and TRBJ1-2, with D tentatively TRBD1 (5 bases). The germline gives CDR1 MNHEY, CDR2 SVGAGI. The V gene lost 6 bases and the J gene lost 3 bases, with 17 bases spanning the gap. This CDR3 spans 15 amino acids. The CDR3 DNA sequence: TGTGCCAGCAGCAACCCGCGGGGCAGAGACTATGGCTACACCTTC. Translated, it gives CASSNPRGRDYGYTF.

The CDR3 here is CASSPEAPDTQYF. CDR3 DNA sequence: TGCGCCAGCAGCCCCGAAGCTCCAGATACGCAGTATTTT. V and J are TRBV5-1 and TRBJ2-3; D is unresolved. This CDR3 has 13 residues. The V gene's germline CDR1 is SGHRS and CDR2 YFSETQ. V gave up 4 bases and J gave up 4 bases, with 10 bases separating them.

The rearrangement joins TRBV18 to TRBJ2-3; D is tentatively TRBD1 or TRBD2 (5 bases each). Germline V gene sequence: CDR1 KGHSH, CDR2 LQKENI. V lost 6 bases and J 1 base, leaving 8 bases between the germline ends. This CDR3 has 13 amino acids. DNA of the CDR3: TGTGCCAGCTCCGTGGGACGCACAGATACGCAGTATTTT. Amino acid sequence: CASSVGRTDTQYF.

CDR3 loop: CASSQDQQAPQHF. DNA of the CDR3: TGCGCCAGCAGCCAAGATCAACAAGCGCCCCAGCATTTT. J is TRBJ1-5 and V is TRBV4-3; D gene uncertain. V was trimmed by 0 bases and J by 9 bases, leaving 9 bases between them. The CDR3 runs to 13 residues. Germline CDR1 LGHNA, CDR2 YSLEER.